This is a list of T cell receptor beta chains from one sample in a study of T cells after posttransplantation cyclophosphamide. Measured with immunoSEQ multiplex PCR; TCRdb has only the in-frame clones, and not every one. In the table there are a few thousand clones, almost 85% of which are singletons. The specimen was PBMCs, collected after an allogeneic stem cell transplant with a calcineurin inhibitor and methotrexate. These receptors originate from a male patient aged 40-55 years who received an allogeneic stem cell transplant from an unrelated donor, was CMV-positive, and had chronic GVHD only. Some T cells may trace back to the graft donor. The CDR3 runs from the conserved cysteine through the conserved F or W. The D gene is left open where the match is weak. Clone size is shown for a subset of rows, as once, few, many or a class of expanded clone.

v_call: TRBV27; clone_size: NA; j_call: TRBJ1-1; d_call: NA; cdr3_aa: CASSFTGQTEAFF; cdr3_nt: TGTGCCAGCAGTTTCACAGGGCAAACTGAAGCTTTCTTT
v_call: TRBV7-2; clone_size: NA; j_call: TRBJ2-7; d_call: NA; cdr3_aa: CASSLAFTYEQYF; cdr3_nt: TGTGCCAGCAGCTTAGCATTTACCTACGAGCAGTACTTC
v_call: TRBV25-1; clone_size: NA; j_call: TRBJ2-1; d_call: TRBD2; cdr3_aa: CASSEYGGLAGNDEQFF; cdr3_nt: TGTGCCAGCAGTGAATACGGAGGACTAGCGGGAAACGATGAGCAGTTCTTC
v_call: TRBV30; clone_size: NA; j_call: TRBJ1-1; d_call: NA; cdr3_aa: CAWAPGDTEAFF; cdr3_nt: TGTGCCTGGGCCCCAGGGGACACTGAAGCTTTCTTT
v_call: TRBV5-4; clone_size: NA; j_call: TRBJ2-2; d_call: TRBD1; cdr3_aa: CASSIPLGTGVTGELFF; cdr3_nt: TGTGCCAGCAGCATCCCCCTCGGGACAGGGGTAACCGGGGAGCTGTTTTTT
v_call: TRBV28; clone_size: NA; j_call: TRBJ1-4; d_call: NA; cdr3_aa: CASSPAGPNNEKLFF; cdr3_nt: TGTGCCAGCAGTCCGGCGGGGCCGAATAATGAAAAACTGTTTTTT
v_call: TRBV5-1; clone_size: few; j_call: TRBJ1-4; d_call: TRBD1; cdr3_aa: CASRPHTQGTNEKLFF; cdr3_nt: TGCGCCAGCAGACCACATACACAGGGGACTAATGAAAAACTGTTTTTT
v_call: TRBV27; clone_size: NA; j_call: TRBJ1-1; d_call: NA; cdr3_aa: CASGRTEAFF; cdr3_nt: TGTGCCAGCGGCCGCACTGAAGCTTTCTTT
v_call: TRBV7-3; clone_size: NA; j_call: TRBJ2-2; d_call: TRBD2; cdr3_aa: CASSHGGGAGNTGELFF; cdr3_nt: TGTGCCAGCAGTCACGGCGGGGGGGCAGGGAACACCGGGGAGCTGTTTTTT
v_call: TRBV7-9; clone_size: few; j_call: TRBJ1-4; d_call: NA; cdr3_aa: CASSQTGVNEKLFF; cdr3_nt: TGTGCCAGCTCACAGACGGGAGTGAATGAAAAACTGTTTTTT
v_call: TRBV5-1; clone_size: once; j_call: TRBJ1-2; d_call: NA; cdr3_aa: CASRYRVGNYGYTF; cdr3_nt: TGCGCCAGCAGATACAGGGTAGGAAACTATGGCTACACCTTC
v_call: TRBV4-2; clone_size: once; j_call: TRBJ1-2; d_call: TRBD1; cdr3_aa: CASSQRSGTGTYGYTF; cdr3_nt: TGTGCCAGCAGCCAAAGGTCCGGGACAGGGACCTATGGCTACACCTTC
v_call: TRBV9; clone_size: NA; j_call: TRBJ2-7; d_call: NA; cdr3_aa: CASSGPTLEQYF; cdr3_nt: TGTGCCAGCAGCGGGCCCACCCTCGAGCAGTACTTC
v_call: TRBV7-3; clone_size: NA; j_call: TRBJ1-1; d_call: TRBD1; cdr3_aa: CASSSDRGTEAFF; cdr3_nt: TGTGCCAGCAGCTCTGACAGGGGCACTGAAGCTTTCTTT
v_call: TRBV6-9; clone_size: NA; j_call: TRBJ1-2; d_call: TRBD1; cdr3_aa: CASSYRRTGNGYTF; cdr3_nt: TGTGCCAGCAGTTATCGGCGGACAGGGAATGGCTACACCTTC
v_call: TRBV29-1; clone_size: NA; j_call: TRBJ1-1; d_call: NA; cdr3_aa: CSVHGQLSFNTEAFF; cdr3_nt: TGCAGCGTACACGGACAGCTTTCCTTTAACACTGAAGCTTTCTTT
v_call: TRBV1; clone_size: NA; j_call: TRBJ2-7; d_call: NA; cdr3_aa: CTSRNPGDRGSHEQYF; cdr3_nt: TGCACCAGCAGGAACCCGGGGGACAGGGGGTCCCACGAGCAGTACTTC
v_call: TRBV10-3; clone_size: few; j_call: TRBJ1-5; d_call: NA; cdr3_aa: CAIGGGNQPQHF; cdr3_nt: TGTGCCATCGGGGGGGGCAATCAGCCCCAGCATTTT
v_call: TRBV5-1; clone_size: NA; j_call: TRBJ2-5; d_call: TRBD2; cdr3_aa: CASSLEAGAVETQYF; cdr3_nt: TGCGCCAGCAGCTTGGAAGCGGGAGCGGTGGAGACCCAGTACTTC
v_call: TRBV13; clone_size: NA; j_call: TRBJ2-7; d_call: TRBD1; cdr3_aa: CASSLRDRGHEQYF; cdr3_nt: TGTGCCAGCAGCTTAAGGGACAGGGGCCACGAGCAGTACTTC
v_call: TRBV2; clone_size: NA; j_call: TRBJ2-3; d_call: NA; cdr3_aa: CASSREGVTQYF; cdr3_nt: TGTGCCAGCAGCAGGGAAGGGGTAACGCAGTATTTT
v_call: TRBV29-1; clone_size: NA; j_call: TRBJ2-3; d_call: TRBD2; cdr3_aa: CSVDGLAGEVSTDTQYF; cdr3_nt: TGCAGCGTTGATGGACTAGCGGGAGAGGTTAGCACAGATACGCAGTATTTT
v_call: TRBV5-4; clone_size: NA; j_call: TRBJ2-1; d_call: NA; cdr3_aa: CASSLGGPSKDNEQFF; cdr3_nt: TGTGCCAGCAGCTTGGGAGGGCCCTCGAAGGACAATGAGCAGTTCTTC
v_call: TRBV11-2; clone_size: NA; j_call: TRBJ2-7; d_call: NA; cdr3_aa: CASRRGEAVYEQYF; cdr3_nt: TGTGCCAGCAGGCGGGGAGAGGCGGTCTACGAGCAGTACTTC
v_call: TRBV7-9; clone_size: few; j_call: TRBJ1-3; d_call: NA; cdr3_aa: CASRPRRSSGNTIYF; cdr3_nt: TGTGCCAGCAGACCCAGGCGATCCTCTGGAAACACCATATATTTT
v_call: TRBV12-5; clone_size: few; j_call: TRBJ2-3; d_call: TRBD2; cdr3_aa: CASGLGLAGGIDTQYF; cdr3_nt: TGTGCTAGTGGTTTAGGACTAGCGGGGGGGATAGATACGCAGTATTTT
v_call: TRBV4-3; clone_size: once; j_call: TRBJ1-4; d_call: NA; cdr3_aa: CASSRAYGPAQRRLFF; cdr3_nt: TGCGCCAGCAGCCGCGCCTATGGGCCCGCGCAACGAAGACTGTTTTTT
v_call: TRBV10-1; clone_size: once; j_call: TRBJ2-7; d_call: NA; cdr3_aa: CASSVGGALSSGEQYF; cdr3_nt: TGCGCCAGCAGTGTTGGAGGGGCTTTGTCGTCGGGGGAGCAGTACTTC
v_call: TRBV6-5; clone_size: NA; j_call: TRBJ2-5; d_call: NA; cdr3_aa: CASSSGVVETQYF; cdr3_nt: TGTGCCAGCAGTTCAGGGGTTGTAGAGACCCAGTACTTC
v_call: TRBV5-1; clone_size: NA; j_call: TRBJ2-3; d_call: NA; cdr3_aa: CASSAGLDTQYF; cdr3_nt: TGCGCCAGCAGCGCAGGACTAGATACGCAGTATTTT
v_call: TRBV6-1; clone_size: NA; j_call: TRBJ1-2; d_call: NA; cdr3_aa: CASSEGAVSPVYTF; cdr3_nt: TGTGCCAGCAGTGAAGGGGCCGTAAGTCCGGTCTACACCTTC
v_call: TRBV23-1; clone_size: NA; j_call: TRBJ2-2; d_call: TRBD2; cdr3_aa: CASRLAGGPHTGELFF; cdr3_nt: TGCGCCAGCAGACTAGCGGGGGGACCGCACACCGGGGAGCTGTTTTTT
v_call: TRBV2; clone_size: NA; j_call: TRBJ2-2; d_call: TRBD1; cdr3_aa: CASSIQGAQGELFF; cdr3_nt: TGTGCCAGCTCCATACAGGGGGCGCAGGGGGAGCTGTTTTTT
v_call: TRBV10-2; clone_size: once; j_call: TRBJ2-3; d_call: NA; cdr3_aa: CASRLGPGLDTQYF; cdr3_nt: TGCGCCAGCAGATTGGGCCCGGGATTAGATACGCAGTATTTT
v_call: TRBV4-3; clone_size: NA; j_call: TRBJ2-7; d_call: TRBD2; cdr3_aa: CASSHAGGNEQYF; cdr3_nt: TGCGCCAGCAGCCACGCCGGGGGGAATGAGCAGTACTTC
v_call: TRBV4-2; clone_size: NA; j_call: TRBJ2-7; d_call: NA; cdr3_aa: CASGPIGSSYEQYF; cdr3_nt: TGTGCCAGCGGCCCCATTGGGAGCTCCTACGAGCAGTACTTC
v_call: TRBV27; clone_size: NA; j_call: TRBJ2-1; d_call: NA; cdr3_aa: CASSLQRYNEQFF; cdr3_nt: TGTGCCAGCAGTCTCCAGCGGTACAATGAGCAGTTCTTC
v_call: TRBV29-1; clone_size: NA; j_call: TRBJ2-1; d_call: NA; cdr3_aa: CSGRKQGSSSYNEQFF; cdr3_nt: TGCAGCGGGAGGAAACAGGGATCTAGCTCCTACAATGAGCAGTTCTTC
v_call: TRBV5-4; clone_size: NA; j_call: TRBJ2-5; d_call: TRBD1; cdr3_aa: CASRKDRGQETQYF; cdr3_nt: TGTGCCAGCAGGAAAGACAGGGGCCAAGAGACCCAGTACTTC
v_call: TRBV10-2; clone_size: NA; j_call: TRBJ1-2; d_call: NA; cdr3_aa: CASSESAPRAGFDYGYTF; cdr3_nt: TGCGCCAGCAGTGAGTCGGCGCCTCGCGCAGGTTTTGACTATGGCTACACCTTC
v_call: TRBV9; clone_size: NA; j_call: TRBJ2-1; d_call: NA; cdr3_aa: CASSVGPRSAGEEQFF; cdr3_nt: TGTGCCAGCAGCGTAGGCCCAAGGAGCGCCGGGGAAGAGCAGTTCTTC